This T cell receptor beta chain is drawn from a study of blood T cell repertoires in COVID-19. This CDR3 contains 17 residues. Produced via immunoSEQ multiplex PCR; TCRdb's table is partial and in-frame only. The sample holds around 300,000 clones; around 86% are singletons and the top ten take approximately 1.5%. V usage is TRBV1 and J usage is TRBJ2-1; the D call of TRBD2 is as the table states it, not checked on the DNA. TRBV1 represents a pseudogene. The sequence was collected from a middle-aged woman who had recovered from COVID-19. Sample: PBMCs or T cells enriched from blood (not recorded which). The DNA for the CDR3 is TGCACCAGCATTGAGAGAGGCGGGAGCGCCCCGTTCGATGAGCAGTTCTTC. Its protein is CTSIERGGSAPFDEQFF.